The 15 T cell receptor beta chains below were found in one sample sequenced in a study of cytomegalovirus exposure and HLA in healthy donors. Both 60 Vbeta primers and 13 Jbeta primers went into the PCR. Profiled with immunoSEQ multiplex PCR; TCRdb holds only in-frame clones, not every one. The sample consists of around 110,000 clones, less than 85% of them appearing once. The source material was PBMCs. The receptors were sampled from a man between 18 and 29 years old in good health and CMV-seronegative.

This clone was observed once. V usage is TRBV6-5 and J usage is TRBJ2-3; the D gene is possibly TRBD2 (7 bases). The CDR3 is made up of 16 amino acids. CDR1 is MNHEY, CDR2 SVGAGI, per germline. Trimming pared 0 bases from V and 2 bases from J, leaving 12 bases between. This CDR3 is CASSYSRGHYTDTQYF. DNA for the CDR3: TGTGCCAGCAGTTACTCGCGGGGGCACTACACAGATACGCAGTATTTT.

The J gene is TRBJ1-5, the V gene TRBV5-1; D perhaps matches TRBD1 (6 bases). The CDR3 contains 15 residues. CDR1 is SGHRS and CDR2 is YFSETQ in the germline V gene. The V and J ends lost 5 bases and 4 bases respectively, with 16 bases between them. In DNA form, the CDR3 reads TGCGCCAGCAGGCCCACGGGGGGGGCAAATCAGCCCCAGCATTTT. As protein: CASRPTGGANQPQHF.

This clone was observed many times. This chain uses TRBV6-1 with TRBJ1-5; TRBD1 might be the D (5 bases). Germline assignment: CDR1 MNHNS and CDR2 SASEGT. V lost 2 bases and J 2 bases, leaving 13 bases between the germline ends. CDR3 length: 16 residues. The CDR3 spells CASSESEGAGNQPQHF. DNA of the CDR3: TGTGCCAGCAGTGAATCTGAAGGGGCGGGCAATCAGCCCCAGCATTTT.

CDR3 coding DNA: TGCGCCAGCAGCCCCCCAGGGCCCAGCACAGATACGCAGTATTTT. It is translated as CASSPPGPSTDTQYF. The chain recombines TRBV5-1 with TRBJ2-3, with D tentatively TRBD1 (5 bases). V was pared by 4 bases and J by 0 bases, with 12 bases between. CDR1 is SGHRS and CDR2 is YFSETQ in the germline V gene. CDR3 length: 15 amino acids.

The rearrangement joins TRBV28 to TRBJ1-1, with 10 bases fitting TRBD1. Germline V gene sequence: CDR1 MDHEN, CDR2 SYDVKM. Unmatched junction bases numbered 6, after V lost 5 bases and J lost 0 bases. The CDR3 consists of 16 residues. The CDR3 reads CASSLGQGGMNTEAFF. Here the CDR3 DNA reads TGTGCCAGCAGTCTTGGACAGGGGGGGATGAACACTGAAGCTTTCTTT.

J is TRBJ1-1 and V is TRBV9; D gene unclear. This CDR3 comprises 14 residues. The V end lost 3 bases, the J end lost 2 bases, and 11 bases lay between the germline ends. Germline lookup yields CDR1 SGDLS and CDR2 YYNGEE. The CDR3: CASSDGGFNTEAFF. The CDR3 DNA sequence: TGTGCCAGCAGCGATGGAGGCTTTAACACTGAAGCTTTCTTT. The entire variable domain, with the rest obtained from reference TRBV9 and TRBJ1-1, is as follows: DSGVTQTPKHLITATGQRVTLRCSPRSGDLSVYWYQQSLDQGLQFLIQYYNGEERAKGNILERFSAQQFPDLHSELNLSSLELGDSALYFCASSDGGFNTEAFFGQGTRLTVV.

The gene calls are TRBV5-8 and TRBJ1-5, with a possible D match to TRBD1 (5 bases). The CDR3 contains 12 residues. V was clipped by 0 bases and J by 8 bases, with 6 bases between them. CDR1 is SGHTS and CDR2 is YDEGEE in the germline V gene. The CDR3 reads CASSLGREPQHF. In DNA form, the CDR3 reads TGTGCCAGCAGCTTGGGCAGGGAGCCCCAGCATTTT.

The genes are TRBV9 and TRBJ2-3, with 8 nucleotides matching TRBD2. This CDR3 region has 15 residues. Trimming at V came to 4 bases and at J to 2 bases, leaving 6 bases not matched to a gene. CDR1 is SGDLS and CDR2 is YYNGEE in the germline V gene. For the CDR3, the DNA is TGTGCCAGCAGCCGGGTCGGGGGGGTCACAGATACGCAGTATTTT. Amino acid sequence: CASSRVGGVTDTQYF. Complete variable domain (other parts from reference TRBV9 and TRBJ2-3): DSGVTQTPKHLITATGQRVTLRCSPRSGDLSVYWYQQSLDQGLQFLIQYYNGEERAKGNILERFSAQQFPDLHSELNLSSLELGDSALYFCASSRVGGVTDTQYFGPGTRLTVL.

The genes are TRBV28 and TRBJ2-7, with TRBD2 as a possible D gene (6 bases). Between the trimmed V and J ends, which lost 2 bases and 2 bases, there was a span of 13 bases. This CDR3 comprises 15 residues. CDR1 and CDR2 from the germline V gene are MDHEN and SYDVKM. The CDR3 bases are TGTGCCAGCAGTTTAAGCGTTGCGGGGCCCTACGAGCAGTACTTC. As protein: CASSLSVAGPYEQYF.

The chain links TRBV5-8 to TRBJ2-1, with 7 positions matching TRBD2. In germline, CDR1 is SGHTS, CDR2 YDEGEE. This CDR3 contains 15 residues. Trimming at V came to 1 base and at J to 8 bases, leaving 9 bases not matched to a gene. The CDR3 bases are TGTGCCAGCAGCTTGCGGCCCCGGGGGGTCGATGAGCAGTTCTTC. Translated: CASSLRPRGVDEQFF.

DNA for the CDR3: TGTGCCAGCAGCGCCGGGACTAGCGGGGCCTACAATGAGCAGTTCTTC. It encodes CASSAGTSGAYNEQFF. The chain has TRBV9 and TRBJ2-1; 13 positions agree with TRBD2. The CDR3 covers 16 residues. The J segment lost 2 bases and the V segment lost 3 bases, leaving 2 bases of the junction unmatched. The germline V gene has CDR1 SGDLS and CDR2 YYNGEE.

This clone occurred once. The chain recombines TRBV13 with TRBJ1-1; weak D call: TRBD1 (6 bases). The germline gives CDR1 PRHDT, CDR2 FYEKMQ (reference sequence). V lost 4 bases, J lost 4 bases, and 13 bases lay in between. The length of the CDR3 is 14 residues. The CDR3: CASSSHQGSTEAFF. CDR3 in DNA: TGTGCCAGCAGCTCCCACCAGGGGAGCACTGAAGCTTTCTTT.

The rearrangement uses TRBV6-5 and TRBJ1-1, with 9 bases identical to TRBD1. Germline CDR1 is MNHEY and CDR2 is SVGAGI. Germline trimming cut 5 bases from V and 6 bases from J; bases unmatched to any gene: 7. The CDR3 runs to 14 residues. Here the CDR3 DNA reads TGTGCCAGCAGTGAAACAGGGGGCAACCCTGAAGCTTTCTTT. Translating gives CASSETGGNPEAFF.

The V gene is TRBV28, the J gene TRBJ1-6, with 10 bases fitting TRBD1. CDR3 size: 17 residues. Germline CDR1 and CDR2: MDHEN and SYDVKM. V trimming: 5 bases; J trimming: 10 bases; junction bases outside the gene matches: 14. The CDR3 here is CASSPRQGAVVESPLHF. In nucleotides, the CDR3 is TGTGCCAGCAGTCCCCGACAGGGGGCGGTGGTGGAGTCACCCCTCCACTTT.

The chain is built from TRBV7-2 and TRBJ2-5; D remains ambiguous. The DNA end is more similar to TRBJ2-7, so the J call may be wrong. The CDR3 is 15 residues long. Per the germline V gene, CDR1 is SGHTA and CDR2 is FQGNSA. The CDR3 is CASRTLGDFSYEQYF. Here the CDR3 DNA reads TGTGCCAGCAGGACCCTAGGCGATTTTTCCTACGAGCAGTACTTC.